Below are 15 T cell receptor beta chains sequenced from a single sample in a study of regulatory T cells in long-lasting Graves disease. Investigators prepared the TCR beta libraries by applying iRepertoire HTBI primers and Arm-PCR of CDR3 regions. MiXCR, run by TCRdb on the multiplex PCR reads, gives a single entry per CDR3 protein. The sample lists roughly 300,000 distinct CDR3 sequences; around 19% were seen once. As to time point: persistent/refractory GD, antithyroid drugs over 5 years with positive TRAb. From PBMCs, RNA was extracted and then used to make the TCR library. This specimen was peripheral blood mononuclear cells (PBMCs), taken when the disease was refractory, from a patient treated with antithyroid drugs. These receptors were taken from a female donor with Graves disease.

The J gene is TRBJ2-4, the V gene TRBV20-1; 10 positions match TRBD1. The length of the CDR3 is 14 residues. Germline V lookup: CDR1 DFQATT, CDR2 SNEGSKA (reference sequence). V lost 4 bases to trimming and J lost 9 bases; unmatched junction nucleotides: 9. This CDR3 is CSAIRQGALGIQYF. The CDR3 bases are TGCAGTGCTATCAGACAGGGGGCGCTTGGCATTCAGTACTTC.

This clonotype was counted ten times or more. This chain joins TRBV11-2 and TRBJ2-7; 8 bases are a match to TRBD2. The CDR3 has 15 residues. The germline gives CDR1 SGHAT, CDR2 FQNNGV. V lost 2 bases to trimming and J lost 0 bases; unmatched junction nucleotides: 3. CDR3 residues: CASSLSGRSSYEQYF. CDR3 in DNA: TGTGCCAGCAGCTTAAGCGGGAGAAGCTCCTACGAGCAGTACTTC.

The V call is TRBV5-1, the J call TRBJ2-7, with D perhaps TRBD2 (6 bases). Trimming shortened V by 1 base and J by 10 bases, and 24 bases separated the two germline ends. Germline V gives CDR1 SGHRS, CDR2 YFSETQ. This CDR3 has 16 amino acids. CDR3 bases: TGCGCCAGCAGCTTGCGGTCCCCGGCCAGGTCGGGGGAACAGTACTTC. Translating gives CASSLRSPARSGEQYF.

J is TRBJ2-5 and V is TRBV4-2; weak D call: TRBD2 (6 bases). This CDR3 is built from 14 residues. Trimming cost V 1 base and J 4 bases, with 10 bases left between them. Germline assignment: CDR1 LGHNA and CDR2 YNFKEQ. The CDR3 sequence: CASSQAREAETQYF. The CDR3 bases are TGTGCCAGCAGCCAAGCCAGGGAGGCAGAGACCCAGTACTTC.

This clonotype was seen at least ten times. The chain joins TRBV28 to TRBJ2-7, with D perhaps being TRBD1 or TRBD2 (5 bases each). Germline V gene data show CDR1 as MDHEN and CDR2 as SYDVKM. V shed 6 bases and J shed 3 bases, with 15 bases lying between them. The CDR3 contains 14 residues. The CDR3 DNA reads as TGTGCCAGCAGCCCCGGGCAGGGAGACTACGAGCAGTACTTC. Amino acids: CASSPGQGDYEQYF.

This clonotype was recorded many times. The chain combines TRBV3-1 with TRBJ1-1; no clear D gene. Germline CDR1 is LGHDT and CDR2 is YNNKEL (reference sequence). This CDR3 is built from 14 residues. Trimming stripped 1 base from V and 5 bases from J, with 11 bases between. The CDR3 DNA sequence: TGTGCCAGCAGCCAAGTAGGCGGGCGGACTGAAGCTTTCTTT. Its translation: CASSQVGGRTEAFF.

This clonotype was counted ten times or more. V and J are TRBV5-1 and TRBJ2-2; D gene unclear. The germline V gene encodes CDR1 SGHRS and CDR2 YFSETQ. With 0 bases removed from V and 4 bases from J, the gap between germline ends came to 10 bases. There are 15 residues in the CDR3. The CDR3 DNA follows: TGCGCCAGCAGCTTGGAGGCAGGCGGCACCGGGGAGCTGTTTTTT. Its translation is CASSLEAGGTGELFF.

This clonotype was seen ten or more times. Written as DNA, the CDR3 is TGCGCCAGCAGCGAGGGACAGCCGAACACTGAAGCTTTCTTT. Translation gives CASSEGQPNTEAFF. J is TRBJ1-1 and V is TRBV5-1, with TRBD1 identical over 7 bases. The germline CDR1 and CDR2 sequences are SGHRS and YFSETQ. V trimming: 4 bases; J trimming: 1 base; junction bases outside the gene matches: 4. This CDR3 comprises 14 residues.

In its sample, this clonotype was seen many times. The junction and the germline gene differ at one end; a read error may be behind it. The V call is TRBV5-1, the J call TRBJ2-7, with D tentatively TRBD2 (5 bases). CDR3 length: 12 residues. Germline lookup yields CDR1 SGHRS and CDR2 YFSETQ. CDR3 region: CASSGSSYEQYF. Here the CDR3 DNA reads TGTGCCAGCAGCGGCAGCTCCTACGAGCAGTACTTC.

This clonotype has ten or more counts. The chain recombines TRBV28 with TRBJ2-7, with D maybe TRBD2 (6 bases). Germline V gives CDR1 MDHEN, CDR2 SYDVKM. Trimming removed 5 bases from V and 4 bases from J, with 21 bases in between. This CDR3 region has 16 residues. As DNA, the CDR3 is TGTGCCAGCAGTCCCGGGACCATAGCGGCGGGTTACGAGCAGTACTTC. This gives the protein CASSPGTIAAGYEQYF.

This clonotype was counted only a few times. This chain links TRBV3-1 with TRBJ2-7, with TRBD2 matching over 7 bases. V lost 1 base and J lost 7; bases outside the gene matches: 13. This CDR3 has 16 amino acids. Per germline, CDR1 LGHDT and CDR2 YNNKEL (reference sequence). CDR3 in DNA: TGTGCCAGCAGCCAAGGAAAGGGACTAACTACGAAGGAGCAGTACTTC. Its translation is CASSQGKGLTTKEQYF.

Ten or more counts support this clonotype. This rearrangement joins TRBV10-3 to TRBJ2-5, with 7 nucleotides matching TRBD2. The germline V gene encodes CDR1 ENHRY and CDR2 SYGVKD. The CDR3 runs 13 residues. With V trimmed by 7 bases and J by 5 bases, 7 bases remained unmatched. The CDR3 nucleotides are TGTGCCATCAAGGCGGGAGCTGGTGAGACCCAGTACTTC. Its protein is CAIKAGAGETQYF.

This clonotype was counted a few times. The chain links TRBV6-5 to TRBJ2-2; D is undetermined. V was clipped by 2 bases and J by 4 bases, with 11 bases between them. The CDR3 has 15 amino acids. Germline V gene sequence: CDR1 MNHEY, CDR2 SVGAGI. CDR3 coding DNA: TGTGCCAGCAGTTACCTCCCCTATGGCACCGGGGAGCTGTTTTTT. Its protein is CASSYLPYGTGELFF.

In this sample, this clonotype turned up many times. J is TRBJ1-4 and V is TRBV6-1, with D tentatively TRBD1 (5 bases). V was pared by 7 bases and J by 6 bases, with 15 bases between. Germline V lookup: CDR1 MNHNS, CDR2 SASEGT. This CDR3 comprises 14 residues. The CDR3, as DNA: TGTGCCAGCAAGAGAAGGGGTTCGGATGAAAAACTGTTTTTT. Amino acid sequence: CASKRRGSDEKLFF.

This sequence joins TRBV7-2 and TRBJ2-5; 11 nucleotides line up with TRBD2. The ends lost 1 base at V and 1 base at J; junction bases unmatched: 5. Germline CDR1 reads SGHTA; CDR2 reads FQGNSA. The CDR3 sequence is 17 residues long. This CDR3 is CASSLVPGLAVQETQYF. The DNA for the CDR3 is TGTGCCAGCAGCTTAGTTCCGGGACTAGCGGTCCAAGAGACCCAGTACTTC.